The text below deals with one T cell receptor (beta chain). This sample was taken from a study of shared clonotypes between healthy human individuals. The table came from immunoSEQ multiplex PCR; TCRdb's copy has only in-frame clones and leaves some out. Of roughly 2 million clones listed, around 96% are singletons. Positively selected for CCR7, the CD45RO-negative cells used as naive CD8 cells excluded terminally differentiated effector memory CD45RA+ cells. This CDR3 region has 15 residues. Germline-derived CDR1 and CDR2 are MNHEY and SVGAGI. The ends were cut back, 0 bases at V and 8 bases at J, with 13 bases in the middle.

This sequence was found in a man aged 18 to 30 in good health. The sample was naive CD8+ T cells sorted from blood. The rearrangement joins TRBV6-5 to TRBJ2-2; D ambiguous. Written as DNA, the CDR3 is TGTGCCAGCAGTTACTCGCCGACCATAGGAGGGGAGCTGTTTTTT. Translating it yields CASSYSPTIGGELFF.